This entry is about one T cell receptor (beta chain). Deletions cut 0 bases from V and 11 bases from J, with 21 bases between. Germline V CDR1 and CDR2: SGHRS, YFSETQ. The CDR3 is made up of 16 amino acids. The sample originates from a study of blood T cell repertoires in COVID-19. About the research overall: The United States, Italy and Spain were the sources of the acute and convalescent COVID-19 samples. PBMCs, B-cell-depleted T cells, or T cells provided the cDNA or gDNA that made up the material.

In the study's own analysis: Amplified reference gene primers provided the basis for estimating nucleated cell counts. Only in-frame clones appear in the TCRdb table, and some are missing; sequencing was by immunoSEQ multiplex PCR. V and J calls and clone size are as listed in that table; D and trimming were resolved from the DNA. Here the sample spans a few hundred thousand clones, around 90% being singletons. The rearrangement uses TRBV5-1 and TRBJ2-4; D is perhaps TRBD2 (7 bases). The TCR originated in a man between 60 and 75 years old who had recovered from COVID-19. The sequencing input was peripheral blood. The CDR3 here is CASSLAGQGRGRFQYF. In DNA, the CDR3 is TGCGCCAGCAGCTTGGCCGGGCAGGGGAGGGGTCGGTTTCAGTACTTC. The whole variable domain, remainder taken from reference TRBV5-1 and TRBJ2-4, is KAGVTQTPRYLIKTRGQQVTLSCSPISGHRSVSWYQQTPGQGLQFLFEYFSETQRNKGNFPGRFSGRQFSNSRSEMNVSTLELGDSALYLCASSLAGQGRGRFQYFGAGTRLSVL.